This T cell receptor beta chain was sequenced in a study of glioma-infiltrating T cells after dendritic cell vaccination. Method: immunoSEQ multiplex PCR; TCRdb's copy keeps in-frame clones and lacks some. The sample has fewer than 100,000 clones, 80% to 90% seen once. The germline V gene encodes CDR1 SGHNT and CDR2 YYREEE (reference sequence). The V and J ends lost 4 bases and 2 bases respectively, with 11 bases between them. This CDR3 has 14 residues. This receptor was identified in a human donor with glioblastoma. The chain joins TRBV5-4 to TRBJ2-3; possibly TRBD2 for D (5 bases). The source was blood, collected before dendritic cell vaccination. In nucleotides, the CDR3 is TGTGCCAGCAGCCCTGACTACTCCACAGATACGCAGTATTTT. Translating gives CASSPDYSTDTQYF.